This passage covers 31 T cell receptor beta chains from one sample sequenced in a study of control samples from healthy donors and cancer patients (dated by TCRdb to 2018 to 2021). Library prep was done by the immunoSEQ multiplex PCR assay. TCRdb mirrors the immuneACCESS table, restricted to in-frame sequences. Some clones are absent from its copies; in checked studies, under half trace to an unresolved V gene, and the reason for the others is unknown. The sample yields 160,000 or so clones; around 96% were counted once. The ten biggest clones cover around 8% of the sample. The sequenced sample was blood. These receptors were collected from a woman in her forties in good health.

The chain joins TRBV19 to TRBJ1-4; TRBD1 is a possible D gene (6 bases). The V gene's germline CDR1 is LNHDA and CDR2 SQIVND (reference sequence). The ends were cut back, 5 bases at V and 5 bases at J, with 15 bases in the middle. The CDR3 is 15 amino acids. The chain's CDR3 is CASSSTGTQNEKLFF. As DNA, the CDR3 is TGTGCCAGTAGTTCGACCGGGACACAGAATGAAAAACTGTTTTTT.

This chain connects TRBV30 to TRBJ1-1; D is perhaps TRBD1 (6 bases). Trimming shortened V by 4 bases and J by 10 bases, and 16 bases separated the two germline ends. The germline CDR1 and CDR2 sequences are GTSNPN and SVGIG (reference sequence). The CDR3 has 12 amino acids. The CDR3 protein is CAWNPGASGAFF. CDR3 coding DNA: TGTGCCTGGAATCCAGGGGCTTCGGGAGCTTTCTTT.

This clone was counted once. The chain is built from TRBV27 and TRBJ2-2; TRBD1 agrees at 7 bases. After removal of 6 bases from V and 1 base from J, the junction contained 8 bases not matched to a gene. CDR1 is MNHEY, CDR2 SMNVEV, per germline (reference sequence). This CDR3 is built from 16 residues. DNA of the CDR3: TGTGCCAGCAGGCCCGGGACAGCTAAGAACACCGGGGAGCTGTTTTTT. It specifies CASRPGTAKNTGELFF.

This clone was recorded only once. The chain couples TRBV7-9 to TRBJ2-1; D may match TRBD1 or TRBD2 (6 bases each). The germline gives CDR1 SEHNR, CDR2 FQNEAQ (reference sequence). Trimming removed 5 bases at V and 7 bases at J, with 18 bases between. The CDR3 runs to 15 residues. CDR3 coding DNA: TGTGCCAGCAGCCCCCCCGGGGGCAGCAATAATGAGCAGTTCTTC. It yields the protein CASSPPGGSNNEQFF.

The genes are TRBV19 and TRBJ1-1; D uncertain. Germline lookup yields CDR1 LNHDA and CDR2 SQIVND (reference sequence). Between the trimmed V and J ends, which lost 9 bases and 7 bases, there was a span of 9 bases. The CDR3 covers 10 residues. The DNA of the CDR3 is TGTGCCAGCTATGACGGTGAAGCTTTCTTT. Protein product: CASYDGEAFF.

CDR3 nucleotides: TGCGCCAGCAGCTTGGCCGTAGCGGGGAACCAAGAGACCCAGTACTTC. It translates to CASSLAVAGNQETQYF. This chain uses TRBV5-1 with TRBJ2-5; 8 bases align to TRBD2. Germline trimming cut 0 bases from V and 0 bases from J; bases unmatched to any gene: 4. The CDR3 loop spans 16 amino acids. Germline V gives CDR1 SGHRS, CDR2 YFSETQ. The full variable domain, rest sourced from reference TRBV5-1 and TRBJ2-5, is KAGVTQTPRYLIKTRGQQVTLSCSPISGHRSVSWYQQTPGQGLQFLFEYFSETQRNKGNFPGRFSGRQFSNSRSEMNVSTLELGDSALYLCASSLAVAGNQETQYFGPGTRLLVL.

V is TRBV6-5 and J is TRBJ2-3, with D unresolved. The CDR3 is 13 amino acids. The V and J ends lost 7 bases and 1 base respectively, with 9 bases between them. Germline assignment: CDR1 MNHEY and CDR2 SVGAGI. The CDR3: CASTRGGTDTQYF. CDR3 DNA: TGTGCCAGCACGCGTGGGGGCACAGATACGCAGTATTTT.

This clone was seen once. CDR3 DNA sequence: TGTGCCAGCAGTTACTGGGCAGGTGAAGCTTTCTTT. It translates to CASSYWAGEAFF. The chain has TRBV6-2 or TRBV6-3 and TRBJ1-1; D is undetermined. Germline V CDR1 and CDR2: MNHEY, SVGEGT. V was clipped by 1 base and J by 7 bases, with 7 bases between them. The CDR3 has 12 amino acids.

The chain has TRBV18 and TRBJ1-1; D is ambiguous. Trimming shortened V by 4 bases and J by 0 bases, and 6 bases separated the two germline ends. Germline CDR1 reads KGHSH; CDR2 reads LQKENI. The CDR3 is 13 amino acids. This CDR3 is CASSLEMNTEAFF. For the CDR3, the DNA is TGTGCCAGCTCACTGGAAATGAACACTGAAGCTTTCTTT.

The chain combines TRBV5-6 with TRBJ1-1; 11 nucleotides agree with TRBD1. The CDR3 consists of 17 residues. Germline CDR1 and CDR2: SGHDT and YYEEEE. V was pared by 5 bases and J by 0 bases, with 9 bases of the junction left unmatched. CDR3 nucleotide sequence: TGTGCCAGCAGACATAGGGGACAGGGGGTTTTGAACACTGAAGCTTTCTTT. This codes for CASRHRGQGVLNTEAFF.

This chain joins TRBV28 and TRBJ2-3; 12 bases align to TRBD2. The CDR3 has 15 amino acids. CDR1 MDHEN and CDR2 SYDVKM come from the germline V gene. Germline trimming cut 4 bases from V and 9 bases from J; bases unmatched to any gene: 8. The CDR3 region is CASSSPGLAGGTQYF. In DNA form, the CDR3 reads TGTGCCAGCAGTTCTCCGGGACTAGCGGGCGGAACGCAGTATTTT.

This chain links TRBV6-5 with TRBJ1-1; D perhaps matches TRBD1 (5 bases). The germline gives CDR1 MNHEY, CDR2 SVGAGI. With 11 bases removed from V and 5 bases from J, the gap between germline ends came to 15 bases. The CDR3 consists of 12 residues. CDR3 amino acids: CASSQGATEAFF. The DNA for the CDR3 is TGTGCCTCCAGTCAGGGAGCTACTGAAGCTTTCTTT.

This chain connects TRBV10-3 to TRBJ1-1; no firm D call. Germline V gives CDR1 ENHRY, CDR2 SYGVKD. The V end was cut by 2 bases, the J end by 7 bases, with 5 bases between. This CDR3 has 11 residues. The CDR3 loop reads CAISEVGEAFF. The CDR3 coding sequence is TGTGCCATCAGTGAGGTTGGTGAAGCTTTCTTT.

The chain recombines TRBV11-2 with TRBJ2-5; the D gene is possibly TRBD1 (5 bases). V lost 1 base and J lost 3, with 21 bases in between. Germline V gives CDR1 SGHAT, CDR2 FQNNGV. The CDR3 spans 18 residues. CDR3 sequence: CASSLGLERQIPKETQYF. Here the CDR3 DNA reads TGTGCCAGCAGCTTAGGTTTGGAGAGACAGATACCCAAAGAGACCCAGTACTTC.

The rearrangement joins TRBV29-1 to TRBJ1-2, with no clear D. This CDR3 comprises 11 residues. Trimming cost V 0 bases and J 8 bases, with 7 bases left between them. Per the germline V gene, CDR1 is SQVTM and CDR2 is ANQGSEA. The DNA for the CDR3 is TGCAGCGTTGAAGAAAGGGTAGGCTACACCTTC. Amino acid sequence: CSVEERVGYTF.

The V and J genes are TRBV7-9 and TRBJ1-4; 10 bases map to TRBD1. This CDR3 is built from 14 residues. V was pared by 3 bases and J by 6 bases, with 1 base of the junction left unmatched. Germline V gene lookup returns CDR1 SEHNR and CDR2 FQNEAQ (reference sequence). Here the CDR3 DNA reads TGTGCCAGCAGCTTCGGGACAGGGGATGAAAAACTGTTTTTT. This translates into CASSFGTGDEKLFF.

The V and J genes are TRBV15 and TRBJ2-7, with 9 bases that match TRBD2. This CDR3 is built from 15 residues. Germline trimming cut 0 bases from V and 3 bases from J; bases unmatched to any gene: 3. Germline V gene data show CDR1 as LNHNV and CDR2 as YYDKDF (reference sequence). This CDR3 is CATSRDLAGNYEQYF. CDR3 nucleotides: TGTGCCACCAGCAGAGATCTAGCGGGGAACTACGAGCAGTACTTC.

Details on this clone: The sample contains more than one DNA sequence encoding this CDR3. V usage is TRBV12-3 or TRBV12-4 and J usage is TRBJ1-1; a possible D gene is TRBD1 (5 bases). Trimming took off 3 bases at V and 1 base at J, with 6 bases between the two ends. This CDR3 is built from 13 residues. The CDR3 sequence is CASSFGQNTEAFF. The CDR3 DNA reads as TGTGCCAGCAGTTTCGGACAGAACACTGAAGCTTTCTTT.

The chain carries TRBV30 and TRBJ1-2; D gene ambiguous. This CDR3 contains 12 residues. CDR1 and CDR2 from the germline V gene are GTSNPN and SVGIG (reference sequence). Trimming took off 3 bases at V and 3 bases at J, with 8 bases between the two ends. The CDR3 DNA is TGTGCCTGGAGGGAAGCCGACTATGGCTACACCTTC. Translated: CAWREADYGYTF. Variable domain in full (rest from reference TRBV30 and TRBJ1-2): SQTIHQWPATLVQPVGSPLSLECTVEGTSNPNLYWYRQAAGRGLQLLFYSVGIGQISSEVPQNLSASRPQDRQFILSSKKLLLSDSGFYLCAWREADYGYTFGSGTRLTVV.

The rearrangement joins TRBV11-2 to TRBJ2-3; D gene unclear. V dropped 1 base and J dropped 5 bases, with 16 bases sitting between them. Germline CDR1 is SGHAT and CDR2 is FQNNGV. The CDR3 is 16 residues long. The CDR3 protein is CASSLGQVVTLDTQYF. CDR3 DNA sequence: TGTGCCAGCAGCTTAGGGCAGGTCGTTACATTAGATACGCAGTATTTT.

The chain links TRBV9 to TRBJ2-7, with 7 bases fitting TRBD2. Germline CDR1 SGDLS, CDR2 YYNGEE. CDR3 length: 15 amino acids. J gave up 0 bases and V 0 bases, and 3 bases lay outside the gene matches. This chain's CDR3 is CASSVGLAASYEQYF. The CDR3 DNA reads as TGTGCCAGCAGCGTAGGGCTAGCGGCCTCCTACGAGCAGTACTTC.

V and J are TRBV5-4 and TRBJ1-2; unclear D gene. In germline, CDR1 is SGHNT, CDR2 YYREEE (reference sequence). There are 13 residues in the CDR3. Deletions cut 4 bases from V and 5 bases from J, with 12 bases between. CDR3 residues: CASSLAGEYGYTF. Written as DNA, the CDR3 is TGTGCCAGCAGCCTAGCCGGGGAGTATGGCTACACCTTC. The variable domain in full, completed from reference TRBV5-4 and TRBJ1-2, reads ETGVTQSPTHLIKTRGQQVTLRCSSQSGHNTVSWYQQALGQGPQFIFQYYREEENGRGNFPPRFSGLQFPNYSSELNVNALELDDSALYLCASSLAGEYGYTFGSGTRLTVV.

V is TRBV6-5 and J is TRBJ2-1; 7 nucleotides align to TRBD1. CDR1 and CDR2 from the germline V gene are MNHEY and SVGAGI. The CDR3 runs 15 residues. Unmatched junction bases numbered 7, after V lost 2 bases and J lost 6 bases. CDR3 sequence: CASSYDRVPLNEQFF. The CDR3 DNA is TGTGCCAGCAGTTACGACAGGGTGCCCCTCAATGAGCAGTTCTTC.

The chain uses TRBV6-5 and TRBJ1-5; maybe TRBD1 (6 bases). V lost 6 bases and J lost 0, with 12 bases in between. The CDR3 has 15 amino acids. The germline V gene encodes CDR1 MNHEY and CDR2 SVGAGI. DNA for the CDR3: TGTGCCAGCAGAAGGGACATTTATAGCAATCAGCCCCAGCATTTT. This gives the protein CASRRDIYSNQPQHF.

The gene calls are TRBV30 and TRBJ1-2; D perhaps matches TRBD1 (6 bases). V dropped 8 bases and J dropped 4 bases, with 17 bases sitting between them. From germline, CDR1 is GTSNPN and CDR2 SVGIG (reference sequence). This CDR3 is built from 13 residues. DNA of the CDR3: TGTGCCGATGGAGGGGCACAGGGCTATGGCTACACCTTC. Amino acids: CADGGAQGYGYTF.

This chain links TRBV7-9 with TRBJ1-2; TRBD1 might be the D (5 bases). V lost 5 bases and J 6 bases, leaving 16 bases between the germline ends. Germline CDR1 and CDR2: SEHNR and FQNEAQ (reference sequence). CDR3 size: 14 residues. This CDR3 is CASSVQGSHDGYTF. CDR3 DNA: TGTGCCAGCAGCGTTCAGGGTTCTCACGATGGCTACACCTTC.

The genes are TRBV7-2 and TRBJ1-2, with D possibly being TRBD1 (6 bases). V gave up 4 bases and J gave up 5 bases, with 11 bases separating them. This CDR3 has 13 amino acids. CDR1 SGHTA and CDR2 FQGNSA come from the germline V gene. In DNA, the CDR3 is TGTGCCAGCAGCTCAGGGGCGGGGTATGGCTACACCTTC. Its protein product is CASSSGAGYGYTF.

The J gene is TRBJ2-5, the V gene TRBV15; 10 bases fit TRBD1. The CDR3 runs to 15 residues. Germline CDR1 and CDR2: LNHNV and YYDKDF (reference sequence). The junction had 8 bases not matched to a gene; V was cut back by 5 bases and J by 5 bases. DNA for the CDR3: TGTGCCACCAGCGGGAGACAGGGGGCCACGGAGACCCAGTACTTC. This codes for CATSGRQGATETQYF.

The rearrangement links TRBV29-1 to TRBJ1-1; D unresolved. Looked up from germline, CDR1 is SQVTM and CDR2 is ANQGSEA. The CDR3 is 11 amino acids. Trimming shortened V by 7 bases and J by 1 base, and 7 bases separated the two germline ends. Written as DNA, the CDR3 is TGCAGCGGTTGGACGAACACTGAAGCTTTCTTT. Residues: CSGWTNTEAFF.

This chain uses TRBV12-3 or TRBV12-4 with TRBJ1-1, with D possibly matching TRBD1 (5 bases). V was trimmed by 5 bases and J by 8 bases, leaving 12 bases between them. The CDR3 is 12 amino acids. CDR3 region: CASSTRVAEAFF. CDR3 DNA sequence: TGTGCCAGCAGTACCAGGGTGGCAGAAGCTTTCTTT.

The CDR3 DNA sequence: TGTGCCAGCAGGCCCGGGACAGGGGGCTTTGTTGAAGCTTTCTTT. Translated: CASRPGTGGFVEAFF. The chain couples TRBV6-5 to TRBJ1-1, with TRBD1 matching 12 bases. CDR3 size: 15 residues. Germline V CDR1 and CDR2: MNHEY, SVGAGI. J lost 7 bases, V lost 6 bases, and 9 bases had no gene match.